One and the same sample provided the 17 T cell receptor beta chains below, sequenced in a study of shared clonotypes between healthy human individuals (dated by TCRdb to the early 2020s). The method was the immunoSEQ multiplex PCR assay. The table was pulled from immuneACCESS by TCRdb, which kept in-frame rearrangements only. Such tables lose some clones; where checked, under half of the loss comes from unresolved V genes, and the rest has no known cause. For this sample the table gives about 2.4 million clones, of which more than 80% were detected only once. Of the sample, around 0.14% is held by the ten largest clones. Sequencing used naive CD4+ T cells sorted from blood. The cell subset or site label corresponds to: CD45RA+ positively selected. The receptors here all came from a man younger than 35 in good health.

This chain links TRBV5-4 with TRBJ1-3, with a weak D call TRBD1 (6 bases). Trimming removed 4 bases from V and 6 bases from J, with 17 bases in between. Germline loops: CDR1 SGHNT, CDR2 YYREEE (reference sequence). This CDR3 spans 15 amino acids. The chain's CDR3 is CASSLEQGRENTIYF. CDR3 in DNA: TGTGCCAGCAGCCTCGAACAGGGACGCGAAAACACCATATATTTT.

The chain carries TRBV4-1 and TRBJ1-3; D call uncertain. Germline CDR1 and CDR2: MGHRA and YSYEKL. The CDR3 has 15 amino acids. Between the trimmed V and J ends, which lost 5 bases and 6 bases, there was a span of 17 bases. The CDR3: CASSYPGGTLNTIYF. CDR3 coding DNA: TGCGCCAGCAGCTACCCAGGAGGAACATTAAACACCATATATTTT.

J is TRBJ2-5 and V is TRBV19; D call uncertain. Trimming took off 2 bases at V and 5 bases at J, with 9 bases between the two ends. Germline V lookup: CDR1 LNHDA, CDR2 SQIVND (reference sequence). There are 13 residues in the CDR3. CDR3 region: CASSISSLETQYF. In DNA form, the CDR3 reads TGTGCCAGTAGTATAAGCAGCTTGGAGACCCAGTACTTC.

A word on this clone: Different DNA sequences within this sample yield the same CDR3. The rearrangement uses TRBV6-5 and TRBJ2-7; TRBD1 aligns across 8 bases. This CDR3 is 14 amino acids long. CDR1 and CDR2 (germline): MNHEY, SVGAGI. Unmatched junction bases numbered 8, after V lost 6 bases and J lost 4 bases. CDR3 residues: CASRPGQGFYEQYF. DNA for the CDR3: TGTGCCAGCAGGCCCGGACAGGGTTTTTACGAGCAGTACTTC.

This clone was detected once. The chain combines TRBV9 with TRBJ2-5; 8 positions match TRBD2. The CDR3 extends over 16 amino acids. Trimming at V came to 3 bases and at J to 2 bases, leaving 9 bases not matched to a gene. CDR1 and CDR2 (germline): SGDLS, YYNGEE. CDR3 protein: CASSAHLGGGQETQYF. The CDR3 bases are TGTGCCAGCAGCGCCCACCTCGGGGGGGGACAAGAGACCCAGTACTTC.

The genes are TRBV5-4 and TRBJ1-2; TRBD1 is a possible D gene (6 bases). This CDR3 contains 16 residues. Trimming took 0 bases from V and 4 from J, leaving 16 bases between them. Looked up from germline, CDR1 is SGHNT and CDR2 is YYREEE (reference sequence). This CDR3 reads CASSLEGGGSFYGYTF. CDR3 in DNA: TGTGCCAGCAGCTTGGAAGGGGGGGGATCCTTCTATGGCTACACCTTC.

The DNA of the CDR3 is TGCGCCAGCAGCCCCGAGCAGTTCTTC. It yields the protein CASSPEQFF. The chain is built from TRBV4-3 and TRBJ2-1, with D uncertain. Germline V lookup: CDR1 LGHNA, CDR2 YSLEER. The CDR3 consists of 9 residues. V lost 4 bases and J 10 bases, leaving 2 bases between the germline ends.

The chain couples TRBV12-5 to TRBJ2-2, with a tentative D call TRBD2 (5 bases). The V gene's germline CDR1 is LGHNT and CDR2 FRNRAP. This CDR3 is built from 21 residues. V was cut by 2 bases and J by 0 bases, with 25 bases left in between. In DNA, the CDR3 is TGTGCTAGTGGTTTGTCGCGGAGGACCCTTATAACCGTTCCGAACACCGGGGAGCTGTTTTTT. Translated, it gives CASGLSRRTLITVPNTGELFF.

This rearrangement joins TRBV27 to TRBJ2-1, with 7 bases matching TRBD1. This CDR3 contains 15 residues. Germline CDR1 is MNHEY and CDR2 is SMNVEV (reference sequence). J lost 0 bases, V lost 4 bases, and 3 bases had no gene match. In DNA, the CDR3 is TGTGCCAGCAGTTGGGACAGTAGCTCCTACAATGAGCAGTTCTTC. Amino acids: CASSWDSSSYNEQFF.

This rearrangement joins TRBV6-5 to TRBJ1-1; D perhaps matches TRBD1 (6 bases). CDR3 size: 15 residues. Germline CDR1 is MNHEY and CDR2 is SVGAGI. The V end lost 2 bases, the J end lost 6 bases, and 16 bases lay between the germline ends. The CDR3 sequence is CASSYLAGVSAEAFF. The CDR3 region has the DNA TGTGCCAGCAGTTACCTGGCAGGGGTGAGCGCTGAAGCTTTCTTT.

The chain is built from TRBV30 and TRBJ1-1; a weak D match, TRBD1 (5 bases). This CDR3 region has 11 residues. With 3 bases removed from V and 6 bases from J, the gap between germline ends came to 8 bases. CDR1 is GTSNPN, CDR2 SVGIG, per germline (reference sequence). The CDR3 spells CAWSPGSEAFF. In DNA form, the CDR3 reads TGTGCCTGGAGCCCAGGGTCTGAAGCTTTCTTT.

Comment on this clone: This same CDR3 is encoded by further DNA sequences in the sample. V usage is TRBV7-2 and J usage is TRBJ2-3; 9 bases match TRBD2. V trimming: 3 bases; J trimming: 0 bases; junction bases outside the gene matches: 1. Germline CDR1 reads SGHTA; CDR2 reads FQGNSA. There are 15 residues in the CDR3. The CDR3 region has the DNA TGTGCCAGCAGCTTTCTAGCGGGAAGCACAGATACGCAGTATTTT. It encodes CASSFLAGSTDTQYF.

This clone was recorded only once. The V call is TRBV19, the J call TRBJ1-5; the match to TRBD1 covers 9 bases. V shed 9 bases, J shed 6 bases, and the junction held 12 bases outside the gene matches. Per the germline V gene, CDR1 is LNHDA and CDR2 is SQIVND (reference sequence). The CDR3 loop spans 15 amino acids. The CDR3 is CASGSQGAPGQPQHF. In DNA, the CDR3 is TGTGCCAGCGGATCACAGGGGGCCCCGGGTCAGCCCCAGCATTTT.

The CDR3 coding sequence is TGTGCCAGCAGCCCTAGAGGGCTCGTCGAGCAGTACTTC. It yields the protein CASSPRGLVEQYF. J is TRBJ2-7 and V is TRBV11-2; the D gene is possibly TRBD2 (5 bases). The CDR3 sequence is 13 residues long. Between the trimmed V and J ends, which lost 5 bases and 6 bases, there was a span of 14 bases. Germline CDR1 reads SGHAT; CDR2 reads FQNNGV.

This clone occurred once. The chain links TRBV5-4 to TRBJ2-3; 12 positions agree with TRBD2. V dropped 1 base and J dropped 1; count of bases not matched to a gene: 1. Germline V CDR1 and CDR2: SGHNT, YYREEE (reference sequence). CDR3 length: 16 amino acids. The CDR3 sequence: CASSLWTSGGTDTQYF. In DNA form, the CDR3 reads TGTGCCAGCAGCTTGTGGACTAGCGGGGGCACAGATACGCAGTATTTT. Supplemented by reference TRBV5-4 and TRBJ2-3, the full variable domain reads ETGVTQSPTHLIKTRGQQVTLRCSSQSGHNTVSWYQQALGQGPQFIFQYYREEENGRGNFPPRFSGLQFPNYSSELNVNALELDDSALYLCASSLWTSGGTDTQYFGPGTRLTVL.

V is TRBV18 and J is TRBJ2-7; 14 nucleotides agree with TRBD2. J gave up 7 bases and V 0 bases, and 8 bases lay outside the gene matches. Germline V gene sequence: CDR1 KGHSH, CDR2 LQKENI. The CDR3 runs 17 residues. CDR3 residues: CASSPPGGLAGVNEQYF. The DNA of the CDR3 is TGTGCCAGCTCACCACCGGGGGGACTAGCGGGAGTTAATGAGCAGTACTTC.

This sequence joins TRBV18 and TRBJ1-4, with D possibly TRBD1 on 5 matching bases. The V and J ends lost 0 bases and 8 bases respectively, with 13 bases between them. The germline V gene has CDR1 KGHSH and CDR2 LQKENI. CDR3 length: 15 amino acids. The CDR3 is CASSPPGPRGEKLFF. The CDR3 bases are TGTGCCAGCTCACCACCAGGCCCCCGGGGCGAAAAACTGTTTTTT. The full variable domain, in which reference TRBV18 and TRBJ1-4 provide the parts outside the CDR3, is NAGVMQNPRHLVRRRGQEARLRCSPMKGHSHVYWYRQLPEEGLKFMVYLQKENIIDESGMPKERFSAEFPKEGPSILRIQQVVRGDSAAYFCASSPPGPRGEKLFFGSGTQLSVL.